This T cell receptor beta chain appears in the sequencing data of a study of neurological immune-mediated disorders. This clonotype was counted ten times or more. Germline CDR1 and CDR2: LGHNA and YSLEER. The CDR3 is made up of 16 amino acids. Trimming took off 4 bases at V and 0 bases at J, with 13 bases between the two ends. MiXCR was run by TCRdb on the 5' RACE reads, yielding one entry per CDR3 protein. The sample comprises about 39,000 distinct CDR3 sequences, 6.5% to 8.5% of which are singletons, and 5.5% to 6.5% rests with the top ten. The V and J genes are TRBV4-3 and TRBJ2-1, with unresolved D. The clonotype originates from a man aged 45 to 65 in good health. Specimen: CD4+ T cells from blood. The CDR3 coding sequence is TGCGCCAGCAGCCCCTTTTCGGAGAGCTCCTACAATGAGCAGTTCTTC. It encodes CASSPFSESSYNEQFF.